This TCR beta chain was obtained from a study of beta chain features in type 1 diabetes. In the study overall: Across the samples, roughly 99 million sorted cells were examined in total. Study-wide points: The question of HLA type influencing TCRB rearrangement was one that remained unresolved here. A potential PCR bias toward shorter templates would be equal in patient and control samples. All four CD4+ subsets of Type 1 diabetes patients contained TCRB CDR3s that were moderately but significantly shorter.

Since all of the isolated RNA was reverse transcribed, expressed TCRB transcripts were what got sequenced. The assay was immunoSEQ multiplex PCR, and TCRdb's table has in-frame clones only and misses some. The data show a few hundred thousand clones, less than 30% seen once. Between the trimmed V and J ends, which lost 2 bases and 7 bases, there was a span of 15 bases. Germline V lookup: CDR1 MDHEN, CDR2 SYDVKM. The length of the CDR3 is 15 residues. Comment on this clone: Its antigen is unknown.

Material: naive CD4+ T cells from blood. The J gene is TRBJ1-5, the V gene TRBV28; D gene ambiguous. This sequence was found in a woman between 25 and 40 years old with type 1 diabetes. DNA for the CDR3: TGTGCCAGCAGTTTAGTCGGTCGGCCCGGGCAGCCCCAGCATTTT. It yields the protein CASSLVGRPGQPQHF.